This TCR beta chain was observed in a study of a mutant IDH1 vaccine in newly diagnosed glioma. Details on this clone: As yet, its antigen is unknown.

Time point reported: week 5, during vaccination. Vaccination comprised doses that each held 300 ug of mutant IDH1 20-mer peptide, plus topical imiquimod. The table came from immunoSEQ multiplex PCR; TCRdb's copy has only in-frame clones and leaves some out. Of fewer than 100,000 clones listed, roughly nine tenths are singletons. The material sequenced was PBMCs, taken from a glioma patient whose treatment included an IDH1 peptide vaccine. This clonotype originated in a woman aged 45-59 years with glioma.

The CDR3 loop reads CASSLEEGEQYF. The CDR3 coding sequence is TGTGCCAGCAGCTTAGAGGAAGGGGAGCAGTACTTC. The chain recombines TRBV7-9 with TRBJ2-7; D uncertain. Trimming took 1 base from V and 7 from J, leaving 8 bases between them. The length of the CDR3 is 12 residues. Germline V lookup: CDR1 SEHNR, CDR2 FQNEAQ (reference sequence).